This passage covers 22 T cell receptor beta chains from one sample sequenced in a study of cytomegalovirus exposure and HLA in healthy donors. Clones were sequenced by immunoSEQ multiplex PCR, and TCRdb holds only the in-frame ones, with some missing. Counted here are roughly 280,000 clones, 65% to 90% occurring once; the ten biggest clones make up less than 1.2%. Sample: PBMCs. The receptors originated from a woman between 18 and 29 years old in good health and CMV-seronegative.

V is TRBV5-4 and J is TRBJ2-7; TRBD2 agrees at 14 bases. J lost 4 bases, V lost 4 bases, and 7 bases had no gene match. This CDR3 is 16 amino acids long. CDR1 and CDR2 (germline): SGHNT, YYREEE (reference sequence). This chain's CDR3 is CASSPGLAGAGYEQYF. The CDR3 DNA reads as TGTGCCAGCAGCCCGGGACTAGCGGGAGCTGGTTACGAGCAGTACTTC.

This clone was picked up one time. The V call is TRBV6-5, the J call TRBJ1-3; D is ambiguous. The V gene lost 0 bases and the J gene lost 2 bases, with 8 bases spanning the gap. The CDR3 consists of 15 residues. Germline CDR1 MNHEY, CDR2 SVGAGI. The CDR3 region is CASSYSSGAGNTIYF. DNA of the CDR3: TGTGCCAGCAGTTACTCGTCCGGGGCTGGAAACACCATATATTTT.

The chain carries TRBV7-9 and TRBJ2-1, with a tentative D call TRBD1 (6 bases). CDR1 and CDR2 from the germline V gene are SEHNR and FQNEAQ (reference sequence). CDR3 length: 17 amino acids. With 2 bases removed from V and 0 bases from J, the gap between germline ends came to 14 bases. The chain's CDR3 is CASSLKGTTSSYNEQFF. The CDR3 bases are TGTGCCAGCAGCTTAAAAGGGACAACCAGCTCCTACAATGAGCAGTTCTTC.

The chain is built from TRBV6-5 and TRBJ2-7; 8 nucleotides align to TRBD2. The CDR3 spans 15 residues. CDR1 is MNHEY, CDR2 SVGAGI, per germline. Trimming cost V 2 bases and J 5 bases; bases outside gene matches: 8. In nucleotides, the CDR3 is TGTGCCAGCAGTTACACACCGGGACTAGACCACGAGCAGTACTTC. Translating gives CASSYTPGLDHEQYF.

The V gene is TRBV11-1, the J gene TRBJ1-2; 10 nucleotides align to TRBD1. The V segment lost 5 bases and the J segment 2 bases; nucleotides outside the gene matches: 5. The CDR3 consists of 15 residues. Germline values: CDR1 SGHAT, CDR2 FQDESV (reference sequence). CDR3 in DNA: TGTGCCAGCAGCCGGGGACAGGGGCTCAACTATGGCTACACCTTC. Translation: CASSRGQGLNYGYTF.

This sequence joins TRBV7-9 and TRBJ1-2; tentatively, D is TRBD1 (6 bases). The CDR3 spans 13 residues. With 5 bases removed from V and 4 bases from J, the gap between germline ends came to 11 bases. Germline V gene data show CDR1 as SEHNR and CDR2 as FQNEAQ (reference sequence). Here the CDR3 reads CASSHGQRYGYTF. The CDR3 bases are TGTGCCAGCAGCCACGGACAGCGCTATGGCTACACCTTC. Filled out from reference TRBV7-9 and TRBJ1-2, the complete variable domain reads DTGVSQNPRHKITKRGQNVTFRCDPISEHNRLYWYRQTLGQGPEFLTYFQNEAQLEKSRLLSDRFSAERPKGSFSTLEIQRTEQGDSAMYLCASSHGQRYGYTFGSGTRLTVV.

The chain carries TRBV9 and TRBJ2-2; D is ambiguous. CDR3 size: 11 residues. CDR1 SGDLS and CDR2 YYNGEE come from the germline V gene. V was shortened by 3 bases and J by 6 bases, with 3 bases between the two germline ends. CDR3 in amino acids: CASSAPGELFF. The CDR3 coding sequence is TGTGCCAGCAGCGCTCCCGGGGAGCTGTTTTTT.

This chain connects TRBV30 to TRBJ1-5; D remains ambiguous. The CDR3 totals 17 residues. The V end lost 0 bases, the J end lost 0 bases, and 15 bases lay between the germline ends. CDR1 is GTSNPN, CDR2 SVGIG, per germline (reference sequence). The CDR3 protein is CAWSVSGWKDSNQPQHF. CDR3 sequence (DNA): TGTGCCTGGAGTGTATCGGGGTGGAAGGATAGCAATCAGCCCCAGCATTTT. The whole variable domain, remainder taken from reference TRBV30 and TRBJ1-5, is SQTIHQWPATLVQPVGSPLSLECTVEGTSNPNLYWYRQAAGRGLQLLFYSVGIGQISSEVPQNLSASRPQDRQFILSSKKLLLSDSGFYLCAWSVSGWKDSNQPQHFGDGTRLSIL.

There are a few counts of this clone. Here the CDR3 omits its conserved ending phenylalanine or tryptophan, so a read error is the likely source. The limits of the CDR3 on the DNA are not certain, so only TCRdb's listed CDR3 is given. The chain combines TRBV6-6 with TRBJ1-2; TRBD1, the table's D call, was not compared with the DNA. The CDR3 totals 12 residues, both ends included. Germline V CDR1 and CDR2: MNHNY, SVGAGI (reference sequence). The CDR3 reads CASTSRGGKTTC.

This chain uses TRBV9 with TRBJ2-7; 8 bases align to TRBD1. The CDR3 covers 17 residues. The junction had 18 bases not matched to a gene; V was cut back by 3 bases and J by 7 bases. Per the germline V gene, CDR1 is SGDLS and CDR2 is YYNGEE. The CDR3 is CASSAHGTGFSRVEQYF. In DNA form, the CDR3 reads TGTGCCAGCAGCGCCCACGGGACAGGTTTTAGCCGGGTTGAGCAGTACTTC.

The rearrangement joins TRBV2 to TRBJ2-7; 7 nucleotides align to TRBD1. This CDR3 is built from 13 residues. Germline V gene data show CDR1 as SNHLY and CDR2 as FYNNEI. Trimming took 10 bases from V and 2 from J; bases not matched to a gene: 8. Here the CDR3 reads CATYDRVPYEQYF. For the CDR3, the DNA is TGTGCCACCTATGACAGGGTCCCCTACGAGCAGTACTTC.

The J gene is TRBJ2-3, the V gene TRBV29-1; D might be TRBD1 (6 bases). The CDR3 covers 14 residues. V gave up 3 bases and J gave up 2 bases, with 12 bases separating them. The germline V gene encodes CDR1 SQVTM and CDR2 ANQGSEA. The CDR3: CSVEGRGDTDTQYF. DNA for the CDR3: TGCAGCGTTGAGGGCAGGGGCGACACAGATACGCAGTATTTT.

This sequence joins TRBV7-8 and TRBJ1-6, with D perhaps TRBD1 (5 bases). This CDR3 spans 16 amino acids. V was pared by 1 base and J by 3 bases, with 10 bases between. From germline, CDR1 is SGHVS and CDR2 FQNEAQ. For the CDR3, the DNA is TGTGCCAGCAGCTTAGAGGGCAGGGACTATAATTCACCCCTCCACTTT. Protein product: CASSLEGRDYNSPLHF.

CDR3 DNA sequence: TGCGCCAGCAGTCAACCAGGGTATGAAAAACTGTTTTTT. Translation: CASSQPGYEKLFF. J is TRBJ1-4 and V is TRBV23-1, with D perhaps matching TRBD1 (5 bases). TRBV23-1 is known as an ORF, though its function is uncertain. V lost 2 bases and J lost 6, with 7 bases in between. The CDR3 is made up of 13 amino acids.

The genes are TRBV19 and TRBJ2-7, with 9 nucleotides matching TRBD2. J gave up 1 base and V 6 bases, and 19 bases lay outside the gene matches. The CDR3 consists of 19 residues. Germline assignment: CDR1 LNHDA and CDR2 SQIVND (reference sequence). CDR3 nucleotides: TGTGCCAGTAGCCCTCAGCCGGGACTAGCCCTGACGTCTTCCTACGAGCAGTACTTC. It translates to CASSPQPGLALTSSYEQYF.

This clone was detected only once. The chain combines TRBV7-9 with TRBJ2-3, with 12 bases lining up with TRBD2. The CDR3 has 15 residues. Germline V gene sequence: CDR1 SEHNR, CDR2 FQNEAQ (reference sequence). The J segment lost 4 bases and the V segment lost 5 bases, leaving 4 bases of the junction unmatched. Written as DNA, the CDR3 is TGTGCCAGCAGCACGACTAGCGGGAGTGCAGATACGCAGTATTTT. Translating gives CASSTTSGSADTQYF.

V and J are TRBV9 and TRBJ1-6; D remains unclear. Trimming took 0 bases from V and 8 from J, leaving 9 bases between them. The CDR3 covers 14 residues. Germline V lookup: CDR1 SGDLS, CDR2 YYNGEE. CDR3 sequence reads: CASSVGQDDSPLHF. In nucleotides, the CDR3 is TGTGCCAGCAGCGTAGGGCAGGATGATTCACCCCTCCACTTT. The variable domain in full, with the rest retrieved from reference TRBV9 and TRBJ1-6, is DSGVTQTPKHLITATGQRVTLRCSPRSGDLSVYWYQQSLDQGLQFLIQYYNGEERAKGNILERFSAQQFPDLHSELNLSSLELGDSALYFCASSVGQDDSPLHFGNGTRLTVT.

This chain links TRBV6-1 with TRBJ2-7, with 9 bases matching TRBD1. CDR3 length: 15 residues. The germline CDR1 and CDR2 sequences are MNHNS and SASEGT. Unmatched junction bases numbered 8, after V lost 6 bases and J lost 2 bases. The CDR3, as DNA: TGTGCCAGCAGAAGTCCAGGGACAGGGACCTACGAGCAGTACTTC. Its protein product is CASRSPGTGTYEQYF.

This CDR3 reads CASSPQRELGETQYF. CDR3 in DNA: TGTGCCAGCTCACCACAGCGGGAGCTAGGGGAGACCCAGTACTTC. V usage is TRBV18 and J usage is TRBJ2-5; 8 nucleotides agree with TRBD2. The CDR3 has 15 amino acids. CDR1 is KGHSH, CDR2 LQKENI, per germline. Trimming took 1 base from V and 5 from J; bases not matched to a gene: 6.

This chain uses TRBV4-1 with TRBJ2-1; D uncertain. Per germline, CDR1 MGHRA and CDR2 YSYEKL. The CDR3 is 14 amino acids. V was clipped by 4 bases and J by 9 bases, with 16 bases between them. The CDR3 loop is CASSLRSLPVEQFF. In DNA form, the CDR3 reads TGCGCCAGCAGCCTGAGGTCCCTACCGGTTGAGCAGTTCTTC.

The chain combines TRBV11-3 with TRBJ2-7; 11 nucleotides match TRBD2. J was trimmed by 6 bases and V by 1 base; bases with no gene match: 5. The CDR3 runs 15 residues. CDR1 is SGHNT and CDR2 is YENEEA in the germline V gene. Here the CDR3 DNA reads TGTGCCAGCAGCTTAGTAACTCTAGCGGGAGGCGAGCAGTACTTC. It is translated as CASSLVTLAGGEQYF.

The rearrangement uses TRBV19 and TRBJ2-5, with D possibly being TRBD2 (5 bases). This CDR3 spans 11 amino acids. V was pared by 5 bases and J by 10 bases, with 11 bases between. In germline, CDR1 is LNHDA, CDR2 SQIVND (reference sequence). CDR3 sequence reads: CASSAGVVQYF. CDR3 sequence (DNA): TGTGCCAGTAGTGCGGGTGTGGTCCAGTACTTC.